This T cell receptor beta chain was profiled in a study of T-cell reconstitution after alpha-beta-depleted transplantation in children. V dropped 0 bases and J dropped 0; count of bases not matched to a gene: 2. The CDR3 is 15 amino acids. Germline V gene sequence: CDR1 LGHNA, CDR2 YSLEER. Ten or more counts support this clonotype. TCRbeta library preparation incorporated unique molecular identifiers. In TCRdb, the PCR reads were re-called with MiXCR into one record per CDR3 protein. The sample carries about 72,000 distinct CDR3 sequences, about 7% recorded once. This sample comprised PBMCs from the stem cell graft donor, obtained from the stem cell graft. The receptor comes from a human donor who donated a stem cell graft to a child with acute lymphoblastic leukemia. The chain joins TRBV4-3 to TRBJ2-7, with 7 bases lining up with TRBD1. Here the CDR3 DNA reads TGCGCCAGCAGCCAAGACGGGACAGACTCCTACGAGCAGTACTTC. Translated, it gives CASSQDGTDSYEQYF.